This T cell receptor beta chain was identified in a study of shared clonotypes between healthy human individuals. Only in-frame clones appear in the TCRdb table, and some are missing; sequencing was by immunoSEQ multiplex PCR. The table lists some 2,000,000 clones, roughly 96% of them singletons. The CDR3 runs to 13 residues. The germline V gene has CDR1 MGHRA and CDR2 YSYEKL. The V gene lost 3 bases and the J gene lost 1 base, with 3 bases spanning the gap. This chain links TRBV4-1 with TRBJ1-4; D is unresolved. The specimen was naive CD4+ T cells sorted from blood. As for subset: CD45RA+ positively selected. This clonotype was sampled from a man between 18 and 35 years old in good health. The CDR3 spells CASSHRTNEKLFF. The DNA of the CDR3 is TGCGCCAGCAGCCACCGAACTAATGAAAAACTGTTTTTT.